What follows are 5 T cell receptor beta chains derived from one specimen sequenced in a study of T cells in Graves' hyperthyroidism and ophthalmopathy. Amplified regions were TCR beta CDR3 sequences from RNA transcripts. The HTBI primer set drove a first-round RT-PCR of the TCR CDR3. TCRdb processed the multiplex PCR reads anew with MiXCR; each CDR3 protein has one entry. The sample consists of about 270,000 distinct CDR3 sequences, 20% to 25% of them appearing once. The sample taken for sequencing was blood. The receptor source for this set is a man aged 40-55 years with Graves' hyperthyroidism that later progressed to Graves' ophthalmopathy.

V usage is TRBV12-3 or TRBV12-4 and J usage is TRBJ1-1; the D is unclear. V was trimmed by 2 bases and J by 11 bases, leaving 15 bases between them. CDR3 length equals 13 residues. The CDR3 sequence is CASSLLGSQAAFF. DNA of the CDR3: TGTGCCAGCAGTTTATTAGGAAGTCAGGCGGCTTTCTTT.

This clonotype has a count of ten or more. The chain joins TRBV20-1 to TRBJ2-3; 12 nucleotides align to TRBD2. V dropped 5 bases and J dropped 4; count of bases not matched to a gene: 7. This CDR3 is built from 15 residues. Germline V gives CDR1 DFQATT, CDR2 SNEGSKA (reference sequence). The CDR3, as DNA: TGCAGTGCTCCGAAGACTAGCGGGAGCGCAGATACGCAGTATTTT. This encodes CSAPKTSGSADTQYF.

In this sample, this clonotype turned up a few times. V is TRBV12-3 or TRBV12-4 and J is TRBJ1-2, with no clear D. CDR3 size: 14 residues. The V gene lost 5 bases and the J gene lost 3 bases, with 13 bases spanning the gap. The CDR3 nucleotides are TGTGCCAGCAGTCTCTCCGGCGACTACTATGGCTACACCTTC. Its protein product is CASSLSGDYYGYTF.

Worth noting for this clonotype: Compared with germline, one end of the junction differs, possibly owing to a read error. The chain carries TRBV5-1 and TRBJ2-7, with D perhaps TRBD1 (6 bases). The length of the CDR3 is 15 residues. Germline V gene sequence: CDR1 SGHRS, CDR2 YFSETQ. CDR3 sequence reads: CASSLGDTSQRDVQF. In DNA, the CDR3 is TGCGCCAGCAGCTTGGGGGACACCAGCCAACGGGATGTACAATTC.

This sequence joins TRBV6-2 or TRBV6-3 and TRBJ2-7; TRBD1 agrees at 7 bases. Germline V gene sequence: CDR1 MNHEY, CDR2 SVGEGT. Trimming at V came to 7 bases and at J to 3 bases, leaving 12 bases not matched to a gene. This CDR3 comprises 15 residues. The CDR3 loop reads CASTEPTGKDYEQYF. CDR3 bases: TGTGCCAGCACCGAACCGACAGGGAAAGACTACGAGCAGTACTTC.